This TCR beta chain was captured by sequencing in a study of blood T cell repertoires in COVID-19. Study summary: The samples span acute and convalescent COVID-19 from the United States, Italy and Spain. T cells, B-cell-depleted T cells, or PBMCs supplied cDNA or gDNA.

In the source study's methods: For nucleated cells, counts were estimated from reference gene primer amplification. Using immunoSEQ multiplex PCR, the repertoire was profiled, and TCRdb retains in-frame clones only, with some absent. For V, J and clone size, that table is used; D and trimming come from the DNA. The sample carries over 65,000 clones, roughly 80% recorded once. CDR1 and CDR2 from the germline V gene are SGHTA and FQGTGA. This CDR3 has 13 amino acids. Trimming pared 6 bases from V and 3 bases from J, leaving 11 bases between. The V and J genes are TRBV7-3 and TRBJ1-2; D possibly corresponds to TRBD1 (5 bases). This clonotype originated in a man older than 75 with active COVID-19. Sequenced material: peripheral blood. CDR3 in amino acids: CASSDGTDYGYTF. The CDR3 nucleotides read TGTGCCAGCAGTGACGGGACTGACTATGGCTACACCTTC.